This is a list of T cell receptor beta chains from one sample in a study of response to subunit inactivated influenza vaccine. TCRdb fed the RT-PCR reads into MiXCR, producing one record per CDR3 protein. The repertoire holds about 570,000 distinct CDR3 sequences, with around 11% as singletons. Source: PBMCs from blood, taken on the day of vaccination. Receptors originate from a man aged 45-60 years who received an inactivated influenza vaccine. The CDR3 runs from the conserved cysteine through the conserved F or W. A D gene is named only where the DNA matches it firmly. Size values are once, few and many counts, or a class for expanded clones, and some rows have none.

>.|TRBV3-1|few|TRBJ2-7
CASSQDVGRHEQYF
TGTGCCAGCAGCCAAGATGTAGGGAGGCACGAGCAGTACTTC
>TRBD1|TRBV9|few|TRBJ2-3
CASSPGQGAGGTQYF
TGTGCCAGCAGTCCCGGACAGGGGGCCGGGGGTACGCAGTATTTT
>.|TRBV7-9|few|TRBJ2-3
CASSYRDIGLSGTQYF
TGTGCCAGCAGTTACCGGGACATCGGCTTATCGGGTACGCAGTATTTT
>.|TRBV10-3|.|TRBJ2-3
CAINLGHASTDTQYF
TGTGCCATCAACTTGGGACACGCTAGCACAGATACGCAGTATTTT
>TRBD2|TRBV27|few|TRBJ2-6
CASSFTSGGLFSGANVLTF
TGTGCCAGCAGTTTCACTAGCGGGGGACTATTCTCTGGGGCCAACGTCCTGACTTTC
>.|TRBV14|few|TRBJ2-7
CASSPNGVGEQYF
TGTGCCAGCAGCCCGAACGGGGTTGGGGAGCAGTACTTC
>TRBD1|TRBV28|.|TRBJ2-3
CASSLWDREQDTQYF
TGTGCCAGCAGTTTATGGGACAGGGAGCAAGATACGCAGTATTTT
>.|TRBV12-3/TRBV12-4|many|TRBJ1-1
CASSLSQRGTEAFF
TGTGCCAGCAGTTTGAGCCAGAGGGGTACTGAAGCTTTCTTT
>TRBD2|TRBV12-3/TRBV12-4|medium-sized|TRBJ2-1
CASSPGTSGVGEQFF
TGTGCCAGCAGCCCCGGGACTAGCGGGGTGGGGGAGCAGTTCTTC
>.|TRBV18|.|TRBJ1-1
CASSPESTEAFF
TGTGCCAGCTCACCAGAAAGCACTGAAGCTTTCTTT
>.|TRBV4-1|.|TRBJ2-3
CASSQRGPPRTDTQYF
TGCGCCAGCAGCCAGAGGGGACCCCCCCGTACAGATACGCAGTATTTT
>TRBD1|TRBV7-9|few|TRBJ1-2
CASSEQGARGYTF
TGTGCCAGCAGCGAACAGGGGGCTCGGGGCTACACCTTC
>TRBD2|TRBV24-1|few|TRBJ2-3
CATSDLPSGRAGDTQYF
TGTGCCACCAGTGATTTGCCTAGCGGGAGGGCCGGAGATACGCAGTATTTT
>.|TRBV27|.|TRBJ1-6
CASSSGQTYNSPLHF
TGTGCCAGCAGTTCCGGACAGACGTATAATTCACCCCTCCACTTT
>TRBD2|TRBV10-3|.|TRBJ2-7
CAISGQGGLAGTYEQYF
TGTGCCATCAGTGGTCAGGGAGGACTAGCGGGAACCTACGAGCAGTACTTC
>.|TRBV5-1|few|TRBJ2-7
CASSLAGLEQYF
TGCGCCAGCAGCTTGGCCGGGCTCGAGCAGTACTTC
>TRBD1|TRBV28|.|TRBJ2-1
CASSLPRTGIGNEQFF
TGTGCCAGCAGTTTACCCCGGACAGGGATTGGGAATGAGCAGTTCTTC
>TRBD1|TRBV29-1|.|TRBJ1-1
CSGSRGTENTEAFF
TGCAGCGGGAGTAGGGGGACAGAGAACACTGAAGCTTTCTTT
>.|TRBV2|many|TRBJ1-1
CASSERGVGGTEAFF
TGTGCCAGCAGTGAACGGGGGGTGGGGGGCACTGAAGCTTTCTTT
>TRBD1|TRBV5-1|few|TRBJ2-6
CASTPRDRVTGANVLTF
TGCGCCAGCACCCCCCGGGACAGGGTAACTGGGGCCAACGTCCTGACTTTC
>TRBD2|TRBV6-5|few|TRBJ2-2
CASSYVAGGNTGELFF
TGTGCCAGCAGTTACGTTGCGGGGGGGAACACCGGGGAGCTGTTTTTT
>.|TRBV7-9|.|TRBJ2-1
CASSLAGTLYNEQFF
TGTGCCAGCAGCTTAGCGGGGACCCTTTACAATGAGCAGTTCTTC
>.|TRBV29-1|.|TRBJ2-3
CSVGPRLSDTQYF
TGCAGCGTTGGCCCTCGACTATCGGATACGCAGTATTTT
>.|TRBV4-2|.|TRBJ1-2
CASSIEKRASDGYIF
TGTGCCAGCAGCATAGAAAAGCGGGCCTCCGATGGCTACATCTTC
>.|TRBV11-2|.|TRBJ2-7
CASSDRVGGYEQYF
TGTGCCAGCAGCGACAGGGTGGGGGGATACGAGCAGTACTTC
>TRBD2|TRBV19|few|TRBJ2-2
CASSIRAGDSGELFF
TGTGCCAGTAGTATACGAGCGGGAGATAGCGGGGAGCTGTTTTTT
>.|TRBV6-2/TRBV6-3|.|TRBJ2-2
CAKLADDLGKDANTGELFF
TGTGCCAAACTAGCTGATGACCTGGGAAAAGACGCGAACACCGGGGAGCTGTTTTTT
>TRBD1|TRBV29-1|.|TRBJ1-1
CSVGGQGTEAFF
TGCAGCGTCGGGGGACAGGGCACTGAAGCTTTCTTT
>.|TRBV6-1|.|TRBJ2-7
CASSIRPGRRSSYEQYF
TGTGCCAGCAGCATACGGCCGGGACGCAGGAGCTCCTACGAGCAGTACTTC
>.|TRBV9|.|TRBJ2-7
CASSARRTPKDYEQYF
TGTGCCAGCAGCGCCCGCCGGACGCCGAAGGACTACGAGCAGTACTTC
>.|TRBV7-6|.|TRBJ2-7
CASSLSDKAGTYEQYF
TGTGCCAGCAGCTTAAGTGATAAGGCAGGGACCTACGAGCAGTACTTC
>.|TRBV3-1|few|TRBJ1-2
CASSHLDGYTF
TGTGCCAGCAGCCACCTGGATGGCTACACCTTC
>.|TRBV9|.|TRBJ1-1
CASSRGSGKTEAFF
TGTGCCAGCAGCAGGGGTTCGGGAAAGACTGAAGCTTTCTTT
>.|TRBV20-1|few|TRBJ1-4
CSAKQGNSNEKLFF
TGCAGTGCTAAGCAGGGAAACTCTAATGAAAAACTGTTTTTT
>.|TRBV4-2|.|TRBJ2-3
CASSPPLADGTDTQYF
TGTGCCAGCAGCCCTCCGTTAGCGGATGGTACAGATACGCAGTATTTT
>.|TRBV29-1|few|TRBJ1-1
CSGRRQDTEAFF
TGCAGCGGTCGGAGACAGGACACTGAAGCTTTCTTT
>.|TRBV6-2/TRBV6-3|.|TRBJ1-1
CASSYSTGVEAFF
TGTGCCAGCAGTTATTCGACAGGAGTTGAAGCTTTCTTT
>.|TRBV20-1|.|TRBJ2-7
CSARDSTSGVGYEQYF
TGCAGTGCTAGGGATAGTACGTCGGGAGTTGGGTACGAGCAGTACTTC
>TRBD1|TRBV20-1|many|TRBJ2-7
CSARDTPGQILFTHSPPF
TGCAGTGCTAGAGACACTCCGGGACAGATACTATTTACCCATTCGCCGCCTTTC
>.|TRBV4-3|many|TRBJ1-4
CASSQRQAANEKLFF
TGCGCCAGCAGCCAAAGACAGGCCGCTAATGAAAAACTGTTTTTT
>.|TRBV29-1|few|TRBJ2-2
CSTWTDTGELFF
TGCAGCACCTGGACAGACACCGGGGAGCTGTTTTTT
>TRBD1|TRBV7-9|.|TRBJ2-5
CASSTHRGQETQYF
TGTGCCAGCAGCACCCACAGGGGGCAAGAGACCCAGTACTTC
>TRBD2|TRBV4-2|few|TRBJ2-2
CASSQDQGGRAAGELFF
TGTGCCAGCAGCCAAGATCAGGGCGGGAGGGCCGCCGGGGAGCTGTTTTTT
>TRBD1|TRBV15|few|TRBJ2-7
CATSARYQTGVYPYEQYF
TGTGCCACCAGCGCAAGATATCAGACAGGGGTTTATCCCTACGAGCAGTACTTC
>TRBD2|TRBV20-1|.|TRBJ2-5
CSARPGGGGALETQYF
TGCAGTGCCCGGCCGGGGGGCGGGGGGGCCTTAGAGACCCAGTACTTC
>.|TRBV5-1|many|TRBJ2-2
CASSLGGLRRELFF
TGCGCCAGCAGCTTGGGTGGCCTCCGCAGGGAGCTGTTTTTT
>.|TRBV3-1|many|TRBJ1-2
CASSQGLNYGYTF
TGTGCCAGCAGCCAAGGGCTGAACTATGGCTACACCTTC
>TRBD1|TRBV5-1|few|TRBJ2-3
CASSTGQGSTTDTQYF
TGCGCCAGCAGCACGGGACAGGGATCGACCACAGATACGCAGTATTTT